The source of this T cell receptor (beta chain) is a study of blood T cells in healthy people across ages. Researchers isolated at least 7 million PBMCs per sample. Using a J-beta primer mix together with a sample-barcoded 5' primer, a second PCR was run for roughly 6 to 12 cycles. MiXCR, run by TCRdb on the 5' RACE reads, gives a single entry per CDR3 protein. The repertoire holds hundreds of thousands of distinct CDR3 sequences, with 58% as singletons. This clonotype turned up a few times. The CDR3 is 14 residues long. Trimming took off 1 base at V and 6 bases at J, with 11 bases between the two ends. The germline CDR1 and CDR2 sequences are SGHRS and YFSETQ.

Sequenced input: blood. This chain connects TRBV5-1 to TRBJ2-1; D is unclear. This TCR was sampled from a man aged 30-40 years in good health. This chain's CDR3 is CASSLSGVTNEQFF. In DNA form, the CDR3 reads TGCGCCAGCAGCTTGAGTGGGGTAACCAATGAGCAGTTCTTC.